This is a list of T cell receptor beta chains from one sample in a study of shared clonotypes between healthy human individuals. Only in-frame clones appear in the TCRdb table, and some are missing; sequencing was by immunoSEQ multiplex PCR. The data hold roughly 640,000 clones, with around 97% observed a single time. Sequencing was done on a sample of naive CD4+ T cells sorted from blood. These receptors all stem from a woman aged 30 to 39 in good health. Each CDR3 is given with its conserved first and last residue. A D gene is named only where the DNA matches it firmly. Size is stated for part of the rows, as once, few or many counts, or as a class when the clone is expanded.

D gene,J gene,clone size,V gene,CDR3 DNA,CDR3 protein
TRBD2,TRBJ2-2,once,TRBV5-1,TGCGCCAGCAGACAGAGCGGGACTGGGACCGGGGAGCTGTTTTTT,CASRQSGTGTGELFF
NA,TRBJ2-1,NA,TRBV4-1,TGCGCCAGCAGCCAAGACCAGGGATCTGGCTACAATGAGCAGTTCTTC,CASSQDQGSGYNEQFF
TRBD1,TRBJ2-5,NA,TRBV5-1,TGCGCCAGCAGCACCGGGGACAGGGGGCCTGAGACCCAGTACTTC,CASSTGDRGPETQYF
NA,TRBJ1-2,NA,TRBV5-1,TGCGCCAGCAGCTTTAGCGGTCCAGGTGGCTACACCTTC,CASSFSGPGGYTF
NA,TRBJ2-7,NA,TRBV27,TGTGCCAGCAGTGATGGGAGTCCGGCCTACGAGCAGTACTTC,CASSDGSPAYEQYF
TRBD2,TRBJ2-2,NA,TRBV7-2,TGTGCCAGCAGCCGGACTAGCGGGAGATCCGCGGAGCTGTTTTTT,CASSRTSGRSAELFF
NA,TRBJ2-5,NA,TRBV2,TGTGCCAGCAGGGAAAGCAGAGGGGAGACCCAGTACTTC,CASRESRGETQYF
TRBD2,TRBJ2-5,NA,TRBV11-2,TGTGCCAGCAGTAAAACGAGTCTAGCGGGGGGCCAAGGGACCCAGTACTTC,CASSKTSLAGGQGTQYF
TRBD1,TRBJ1-4,NA,TRBV7-8,TGTGCCAGCAGCTTAATGGAGGGGGCTGAAAAACTGTTTTTT,CASSLMEGAEKLFF
TRBD1,TRBJ2-2,NA,TRBV19,TGTGCCAGTAGTATACAGGGGGAAGGGGCCGGGGAGCTGTTTTTT,CASSIQGEGAGELFF
TRBD2,TRBJ2-7,NA,TRBV18,TGTGCCAGCTTGGAGGGACTAGCGGGAGTTTACGAGCAGTACTTC,CASLEGLAGVYEQYF
NA,TRBJ1-2,NA,TRBV28,TGTGCCACCCAAACGGGCCTAAGGGATTTTGGCTACACCTTC,CATQTGLRDFGYTF
NA,TRBJ2-5,NA,TRBV11-2,TGTGCCAGCAGTAGAGAGGCCCCGGGACAACCAGAGACCCAGTACTTC,CASSREAPGQPETQYF
NA,TRBJ2-1,NA,TRBV7-2,TGTGCCAGCAGCTTAGTCTCGAGGTACAATGAGCAGTTCTTC,CASSLVSRYNEQFF
NA,TRBJ2-1,NA,TRBV6-5,TGTGCCAGCACAAGGGCTCAGAATAGTTACAATGAGCAGTTCTTC,CASTRAQNSYNEQFF
NA,TRBJ2-3,NA,TRBV1,TGCACCAGCAGCCAAGATTTGGCGGGTGGAACAGATACGCAGTATTTT,CTSSQDLAGGTDTQYF
NA,TRBJ2-5,few,TRBV30,TGTGCCTGGGACGTTGGGGAGACCCAGTACTTC,CAWDVGETQYF
NA,TRBJ2-3,NA,TRBV19,TGTGCCAGTAGTACACGTACCACAGATACGCAGTATTTT,CASSTRTTDTQYF
NA,TRBJ2-1,NA,TRBV4-2,TGTGCCAGCAGCCAAGTCGGTGGTGAATACAATGAGCAGTTCTTC,CASSQVGGEYNEQFF
NA,TRBJ1-4,NA,TRBV30,TGTGCCTGGAACGAGAATGCCGAAAAACTGTTTTTT,CAWNENAEKLFF
TRBD1,TRBJ2-1,NA,TRBV28,TGTGCCAGCAGTGATCACAGGGGTCCCTACAATGAGCAGTTCTTC,CASSDHRGPYNEQFF
TRBD1,TRBJ1-4,NA,TRBV6-6,TGTGCCAGCAGTCCCCCCGGGACAGGGTTGGGTGAAAAACTGTTTTTT,CASSPPGTGLGEKLFF
NA,TRBJ2-2,NA,TRBV6-5,TGTGCCAGCAGTTATCACCCAGGGTTGACCGGGGAGCTGTTTTTT,CASSYHPGLTGELFF
NA,TRBJ2-1,NA,TRBV28,TGTGCCAGCAGTTTAGGGGGCCCTCAGGAGCAGTTCTTC,CASSLGGPQEQFF
NA,TRBJ2-2,NA,TRBV9,TGTGCCAGCAGCGTAGGAGAGGGGGGATCCGGGGAGCTGTTTTTT,CASSVGEGGSGELFF
TRBD2,TRBJ2-3,NA,TRBV28,TGTGCCAGCAGTTTTGGAGCGGGGCGGAACACAGATACGCAGTATTTT,CASSFGAGRNTDTQYF
TRBD1,TRBJ1-1,NA,TRBV28,TGTGCCAGCAGTTCCCGAGCTACGGGACAGGGGAGGGTGTGGAACACTGAAGCTTTCTTT,CASSSRATGQGRVWNTEAFF
NA,TRBJ1-5,NA,TRBV19,TGTGCCAGTAGTCCATATGGAGGCCAGCCCCAGCATTTT,CASSPYGGQPQHF
TRBD1,TRBJ1-4,NA,TRBV28,TGTGCCAGTGGGGGACAGACACCTAATGAAAAACTGTTTTTT,CASGGQTPNEKLFF
NA,TRBJ2-5,NA,TRBV6-5,TGTGCCAGCAGTTCCGATGAGACCCAGTACTTC,CASSSDETQYF
TRBD2,TRBJ2-1,once,TRBV7-2,TGTGCCAGCAACCTCCCGGGACTAGCGGGCCGGAACAATGAGCAGTTCTTC,CASNLPGLAGRNNEQFF
NA,TRBJ2-3,NA,TRBV10-1,TGCGCCAGCAGCGAGGGAGGGGGGACAGATACGCAGTATTTT,CASSEGGGTDTQYF
NA,TRBJ2-3,NA,TRBV6-5,TGTGCCAGCACCCCGGACCTTTCTAGCACAGATACGCAGTATTTT,CASTPDLSSTDTQYF
NA,TRBJ1-2,NA,TRBV19,TGTGCCAGTAGTATAGTGGGGGGTGCCTATGGCTACACCTTC,CASSIVGGAYGYTF
NA,TRBJ2-2,NA,TRBV5-1,TGCGCCAGCAGCGATAGACGTGACAGTCTCGCGAACACCGGGGAGCTGTTTTTT,CASSDRRDSLANTGELFF
NA,TRBJ2-5,NA,TRBV11-2,TGTGCCAGCAGCTTACTAGAGACCCAGTACTTC,CASSLLETQYF
TRBD2,TRBJ2-2,NA,TRBV28,TGTGCCAGCAGGGAGGGAGGGCTTAACGGGGAGCTGTTTTTT,CASREGGLNGELFF
TRBD2,TRBJ2-3,NA,TRBV27,TGTGCCAGCAGTAAACGGACTAGCGGGAGCCCAGATACGCAGTATTTT,CASSKRTSGSPDTQYF
NA,TRBJ2-1,NA,TRBV28,TGTGCCAGCAGTCCTACGTCGAAGCTGTTCTTC,CASSPTSKLFF
TRBD1,TRBJ2-7,NA,TRBV2,TGTGCCAGCAGTGAAGGGGACAGTCCCTACGAGCAGTACTTC,CASSEGDSPYEQYF
NA,TRBJ2-7,NA,TRBV7-9,TGTGCCAGCAGCCTCGCTGAGGCCCACTCCTACGAGCAGTACTTC,CASSLAEAHSYEQYF
NA,TRBJ1-2,NA,TRBV4-1,TGCGCCAGCAGCGTCCGGGACGGGAAGAACTATGGCTACACCTTC,CASSVRDGKNYGYTF
NA,TRBJ2-1,once,TRBV7-9,TGTGCCAGCAGCACCCCGTGGCGTGGGTCGGGAAGCTCCTACAATGAGCAGTTCTTC,CASSTPWRGSGSSYNEQFF
NA,TRBJ2-1,NA,TRBV18,TGTGCCAGCTCACCACCGAGGACTGGGGTCAATGAGCAGTTCTTC,CASSPPRTGVNEQFF